The rows below give T cell receptor beta chains drawn from one sample of a study of Ad26.COV2.S vaccination and SARS-CoV-2 variants. Sequenced by immunoSEQ multiplex PCR; TCRdb stores in-frame clones only, minus some. The sample includes fewer than 300,000 clones, about 90% of them seen just once. The sequenced sample was peripheral blood, obtained in a trial of Ad26.COV2.S vaccine versus placebo. The receptors shown here come from a person between 18 and 59 years old who received the Ad26.COV2.S COVID-19 vaccine or a placebo. Both conserved end residues are part of each CDR3. Fields, in order: V gene, D gene, J gene, clone size, CDR3 protein, CDR3 DNA. D genes are given only for firm matches. Size values are once, few and many counts, or a class for expanded clones, and some rows have none.

V gene: TRBV27; D gene: NA; J gene: TRBJ1-2; clone size: NA; CDR3 protein: CASSSLGGSYGYTF; CDR3 DNA: TGTGCCAGCAGTTCCCTCGGGGGGTCCTATGGCTACACCTTC
V gene: TRBV5-4; D gene: NA; J gene: TRBJ2-3; clone size: NA; CDR3 protein: CASELVGRKGTDTQYF; CDR3 DNA: TGTGCCAGCGAGCTTGTCGGCAGGAAGGGCACAGATACGCAGTATTTT
V gene: TRBV2; D gene: TRBD2; J gene: TRBJ2-7; clone size: NA; CDR3 protein: CASIDSGRAYEQYF; CDR3 DNA: TGTGCCAGCATAGATAGCGGGAGGGCCTACGAGCAGTACTTC
V gene: TRBV5-6; D gene: NA; J gene: TRBJ1-1; clone size: NA; CDR3 protein: CASEGGSTEAFF; CDR3 DNA: TGTGCCAGCGAAGGGGGTAGCACTGAAGCTTTCTTT
V gene: TRBV12-3/TRBV12-4; D gene: NA; J gene: TRBJ2-2; clone size: NA; CDR3 protein: CASRRGATGELFF; CDR3 DNA: TGTGCCAGCAGACGAGGTGCCACCGGGGAGCTGTTTTTT
V gene: TRBV15; D gene: NA; J gene: TRBJ2-3; clone size: NA; CDR3 protein: CATSRGGGAPGTDTQYF; CDR3 DNA: TGTGCCACCAGCAGAGGAGGGGGGGCGCCGGGCACAGATACGCAGTATTTT
V gene: TRBV2; D gene: NA; J gene: TRBJ2-5; clone size: NA; CDR3 protein: CASSPFQETQYF; CDR3 DNA: TGTGCCAGCAGTCCCTTCCAAGAGACCCAGTACTTC
V gene: TRBV5-8; D gene: NA; J gene: TRBJ1-3; clone size: NA; CDR3 protein: CASSFQQGNSGNTIYF; CDR3 DNA: TGTGCCAGCAGCTTCCAACAGGGAAACTCTGGAAACACCATATATTTT
V gene: TRBV19; D gene: TRBD2; J gene: TRBJ2-3; clone size: NA; CDR3 protein: CASSLTSGTTDTQYF; CDR3 DNA: TGTGCCAGTAGCCTGACTAGCGGGACGACAGATACGCAGTATTTT
V gene: TRBV6-2/TRBV6-3; D gene: NA; J gene: TRBJ1-3; clone size: once; CDR3 protein: CASSYSGHRNTIYF; CDR3 DNA: TGTGCCAGCAGTTACTCGGGACACCGAAACACCATATATTTT
V gene: TRBV28; D gene: NA; J gene: TRBJ2-2; clone size: once; CDR3 protein: CASSKDSSNTGELFF; CDR3 DNA: TGTGCCAGCAGTAAGGACAGCTCGAACACCGGGGAGCTGTTTTTT
V gene: TRBV5-8; D gene: NA; J gene: TRBJ1-4; clone size: many; CDR3 protein: CASSSPQNATNEKLFF; CDR3 DNA: TGTGCCAGCAGCTCCCCCCAGAATGCAACTAATGAAAAACTGTTTTTT
V gene: TRBV15; D gene: NA; J gene: TRBJ1-2; clone size: NA; CDR3 protein: CATSRDGGDYTF; CDR3 DNA: TGTGCCACCAGCAGAGATGGGGGGGACTACACCTTC
V gene: TRBV6-4; D gene: TRBD2; J gene: TRBJ2-2; clone size: NA; CDR3 protein: CASSRRPLGLALTGELFF; CDR3 DNA: TGTGCCAGCAGTCGACGACCCCTGGGACTAGCGTTAACCGGGGAGCTGTTTTTT
V gene: TRBV21-1; D gene: NA; J gene: TRBJ1-5; clone size: NA; CDR3 protein: CASSKCAWNQPQHF; CDR3 DNA: TGTGCCAGCAGCAAATGTGCCTGGAATCAGCCCCAGCATTTT
V gene: TRBV28; D gene: NA; J gene: TRBJ2-5; clone size: NA; CDR3 protein: CASSFYLSETQYF; CDR3 DNA: TGTGCCAGCAGTTTCTACCTATCGGAGACCCAGTACTTC
V gene: TRBV7-6; D gene: TRBD1; J gene: TRBJ2-3; clone size: NA; CDR3 protein: CASRRGQGLLGTDTQYF; CDR3 DNA: TGTGCCAGCAGGAGGGGACAGGGGTTGTTGGGCACAGATACGCAGTATTTT
V gene: TRBV5-5; D gene: TRBD1; J gene: TRBJ1-6; clone size: NA; CDR3 protein: CASSLLQGAGRYSPLHF; CDR3 DNA: TGTGCCAGCAGCTTGCTTCAGGGGGCAGGGAGGTATTCACCCCTCCACTTT
V gene: TRBV7-8; D gene: NA; J gene: TRBJ1-6; clone size: NA; CDR3 protein: CASSPVQGGYSPLHF; CDR3 DNA: TGTGCCAGCAGCCCGGTGCAGGGCGGATATTCACCCCTCCACTTT
V gene: TRBV28; D gene: NA; J gene: TRBJ1-3; clone size: NA; CDR3 protein: CASSYPQYSSGNTIYF; CDR3 DNA: TGTGCCAGCAGTTACCCACAGTACAGCTCTGGAAACACCATATATTTT
V gene: TRBV27; D gene: NA; J gene: TRBJ2-1; clone size: NA; CDR3 protein: CASSPGDGNYNEQFF; CDR3 DNA: TGTGCCAGCAGTCCCGGAGACGGCAACTACAATGAGCAGTTCTTC
V gene: TRBV12-3/TRBV12-4; D gene: NA; J gene: TRBJ2-7; clone size: few; CDR3 protein: CANGTLDGEQYF; CDR3 DNA: TGTGCCAACGGGACCCTGGATGGGGAGCAGTACTTC
V gene: TRBV20-1; D gene: NA; J gene: TRBJ2-7; clone size: NA; CDR3 protein: CSATPGYEQYF; CDR3 DNA: TGCAGTGCTACCCCGGGTTACGAGCAGTACTTC
V gene: TRBV12-3/TRBV12-4; D gene: NA; J gene: TRBJ2-5; clone size: NA; CDR3 protein: CASSFTTRETQYF; CDR3 DNA: TGTGCCAGCAGCTTCACAACGCGGGAGACCCAGTACTTC
V gene: TRBV6-5; D gene: TRBD1; J gene: TRBJ2-7; clone size: NA; CDR3 protein: CASSYSPGQGYEQYF; CDR3 DNA: TGTGCCAGCAGTTACTCGCCGGGACAGGGTTACGAGCAGTACTTC
V gene: TRBV5-1; D gene: TRBD1; J gene: TRBJ1-1; clone size: NA; CDR3 protein: CASSGKQGMNTEAFF; CDR3 DNA: TGCGCCAGCAGCGGAAAACAGGGGATGAACACTGAAGCTTTCTTT
V gene: TRBV19; D gene: NA; J gene: TRBJ1-4; clone size: NA; CDR3 protein: CASSSGRASGEKLFF; CDR3 DNA: TGTGCCAGTAGTTCAGGACGGGCCTCAGGGGAAAAACTGTTTTTT
V gene: TRBV2; D gene: TRBD1; J gene: TRBJ1-4; clone size: once; CDR3 protein: CASSSPRQGGTKKLFF; CDR3 DNA: TGTGCCAGCAGCTCACCCCGACAGGGAGGAACGAAAAAACTGTTTTTT
V gene: TRBV5-5; D gene: TRBD2; J gene: TRBJ2-7; clone size: NA; CDR3 protein: CASSLVSGDSYEQYF; CDR3 DNA: TGTGCCAGCAGCTTGGTTAGCGGGGACTCCTACGAGCAGTACTTC
V gene: TRBV7-2; D gene: NA; J gene: TRBJ2-2; clone size: NA; CDR3 protein: CASSTDSNTGELFF; CDR3 DNA: TGTGCCAGCAGCACGGACAGTAACACCGGGGAGCTGTTTTTT
V gene: TRBV3-1/TRBV3-2; D gene: NA; J gene: TRBJ2-1; clone size: NA; CDR3 protein: CASSQGNSNEQFF; CDR3 DNA: TGTGCCAGCAGCCAGGGAAATTCCAATGAGCAGTTCTTC
V gene: TRBV4-2; D gene: TRBD1; J gene: TRBJ2-1; clone size: NA; CDR3 protein: CASSLNPDRVYNEQFF; CDR3 DNA: TGTGCCAGCAGCCTTAACCCAGACAGGGTCTACAATGAGCAGTTCTTC
V gene: TRBV2; D gene: NA; J gene: TRBJ2-1; clone size: NA; CDR3 protein: CASSGGTFYNEQFF; CDR3 DNA: TGTGCCAGCAGTGGCGGGACTTTTTACAATGAGCAGTTCTTC
V gene: TRBV24-1; D gene: NA; J gene: TRBJ2-3; clone size: NA; CDR3 protein: CATSDPGVRADTQYF; CDR3 DNA: TGTGCCACCAGTGATCCAGGAGTACGGGCAGATACGCAGTATTTT
V gene: TRBV7-9; D gene: TRBD1; J gene: TRBJ1-4; clone size: NA; CDR3 protein: CASSLAAGTGEYEKLFF; CDR3 DNA: TGTGCCAGCAGCTTAGCGGCCGGGACAGGGGAGTATGAAAAACTGTTTTTT
V gene: TRBV5-1; D gene: NA; J gene: TRBJ1-1; clone size: NA; CDR3 protein: CASHREDLGTEAFF; CDR3 DNA: TGCGCCAGCCACAGGGAGGATTTGGGTACTGAAGCTTTCTTT
V gene: TRBV12-3/TRBV12-4; D gene: TRBD1; J gene: TRBJ2-3; clone size: NA; CDR3 protein: CASRPTGFGQYF; CDR3 DNA: TGTGCCAGCAGGCCGACAGGGTTTGGGCAGTATTTT
V gene: TRBV27; D gene: NA; J gene: TRBJ1-3; clone size: NA; CDR3 protein: CASSLYSGNTIYF; CDR3 DNA: TGTGCCAGCAGTTTATACAGTGGAAACACCATATATTTT
V gene: TRBV7-9; D gene: NA; J gene: TRBJ2-2; clone size: NA; CDR3 protein: CASSSGTGANTGELFF; CDR3 DNA: TGTGCCAGCAGCTCAGGGACGGGCGCGAACACCGGGGAGCTGTTTTTT
V gene: TRBV5-4; D gene: NA; J gene: TRBJ1-2; clone size: NA; CDR3 protein: CASSLADYGYTF; CDR3 DNA: TGTGCCAGCAGCTTGGCCGACTATGGCTACACCTTC
V gene: TRBV5-1; D gene: TRBD2; J gene: TRBJ2-1; clone size: NA; CDR3 protein: CASSLWRGAPYNEQFF; CDR3 DNA: TGCGCCAGCAGCTTGTGGCGGGGGGCCCCCTACAATGAGCAGTTCTTC
V gene: TRBV18; D gene: NA; J gene: TRBJ2-5; clone size: NA; CDR3 protein: CASSPPSGPGRQYF; CDR3 DNA: TGTGCCAGCTCACCACCGTCGGGCCCGGGCCGCCAGTACTTC
V gene: TRBV5-1; D gene: NA; J gene: TRBJ2-3; clone size: NA; CDR3 protein: CASSGLARGTDTQYF; CDR3 DNA: TGCGCCAGCAGCGGTCTAGCCAGGGGCACAGATACGCAGTATTTT
V gene: TRBV6-2/TRBV6-3; D gene: TRBD1; J gene: TRBJ2-7; clone size: NA; CDR3 protein: CASSQQGAYEQYF; CDR3 DNA: TGTGCCAGCAGTCAACAGGGGGCCTACGAGCAGTACTTC
V gene: TRBV4-3; D gene: NA; J gene: TRBJ1-6; clone size: NA; CDR3 protein: CASSQDWRGWTPLHF; CDR3 DNA: TGCGCCAGCAGCCAAGATTGGAGAGGGTGGACACCCCTCCACTTT
V gene: TRBV2; D gene: NA; J gene: TRBJ2-3; clone size: NA; CDR3 protein: CASSERASGTDTQYF; CDR3 DNA: TGTGCCAGCAGTGAGCGGGCGTCCGGCACAGATACGCAGTATTTT
V gene: TRBV15; D gene: NA; J gene: TRBJ1-4; clone size: NA; CDR3 protein: CATSRGGLKEKLFF; CDR3 DNA: TGTGCCACCAGCAGAGGGGGGCTTAAGGAAAAACTGTTTTTT
V gene: TRBV7-9; D gene: NA; J gene: TRBJ1-5; clone size: NA; CDR3 protein: CASSSDQSGNQPQHF; CDR3 DNA: TGTGCCAGCAGCTCGGACCAATCGGGCAATCAGCCCCAGCATTTT
V gene: TRBV13; D gene: NA; J gene: TRBJ2-1; clone size: NA; CDR3 protein: CASSLGGTGNEQFF; CDR3 DNA: TGTGCCAGCAGCTTAGGTGGAACGGGCAATGAGCAGTTCTTC
V gene: TRBV7-2; D gene: NA; J gene: TRBJ2-1; clone size: NA; CDR3 protein: CASSLELAANNEQFF; CDR3 DNA: TGTGCCAGCAGCTTAGAACTAGCCGCTAACAATGAGCAGTTCTTC
V gene: TRBV6-5; D gene: NA; J gene: TRBJ1-2; clone size: NA; CDR3 protein: CASSPNGGPNYGYTF; CDR3 DNA: TGTGCCAGCAGCCCAAATGGAGGGCCTAACTATGGCTACACCTTC
V gene: TRBV3-1/TRBV3-2; D gene: NA; J gene: TRBJ1-1; clone size: few; CDR3 protein: CASSPPVGRAFF; CDR3 DNA: TGTGCCAGCAGCCCTCCGGTGGGGAGAGCTTTCTTT
V gene: TRBV2; D gene: TRBD1; J gene: TRBJ1-5; clone size: few; CDR3 protein: CASTWTGASNQPQHF; CDR3 DNA: TGTGCCAGCACCTGGACAGGGGCCAGCAATCAGCCCCAGCATTTT
V gene: TRBV27; D gene: TRBD2; J gene: TRBJ2-1; clone size: once; CDR3 protein: CASRLAGERSNEQFF; CDR3 DNA: TGTGCCAGCAGACTAGCGGGAGAGCGCAGCAATGAGCAGTTCTTC
V gene: TRBV14; D gene: NA; J gene: TRBJ2-1; clone size: NA; CDR3 protein: CASSQDDQGYNEQFF; CDR3 DNA: TGTGCCAGCAGCCAAGATGACCAGGGCTACAATGAGCAGTTCTTC
V gene: TRBV7-9; D gene: NA; J gene: TRBJ1-5; clone size: NA; CDR3 protein: CASSFTSNQPQHF; CDR3 DNA: TGTGCCAGCAGCTTTACTAGCAATCAGCCCCAGCATTTT
V gene: TRBV5-1; D gene: NA; J gene: TRBJ1-4; clone size: once; CDR3 protein: CASRRPGNEKLFF; CDR3 DNA: TGCGCCAGCAGAAGGCCAGGCAATGAAAAACTGTTTTTT